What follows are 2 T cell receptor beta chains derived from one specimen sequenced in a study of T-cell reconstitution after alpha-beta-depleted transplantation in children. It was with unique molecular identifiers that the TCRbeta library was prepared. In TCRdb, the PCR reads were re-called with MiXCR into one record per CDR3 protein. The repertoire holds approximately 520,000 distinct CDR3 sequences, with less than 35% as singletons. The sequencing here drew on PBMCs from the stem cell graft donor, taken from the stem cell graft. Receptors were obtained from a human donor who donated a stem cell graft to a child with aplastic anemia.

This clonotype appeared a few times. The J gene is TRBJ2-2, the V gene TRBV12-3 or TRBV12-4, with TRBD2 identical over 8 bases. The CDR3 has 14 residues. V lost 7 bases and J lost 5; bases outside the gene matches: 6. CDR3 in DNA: TGTGCCAGCAACCTTGCTAGCGGGACCGGGGAGCTGTTTTTT. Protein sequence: CASNLASGTGELFF.

The CDR3 reads CASSYRPPATPTGELFF. The CDR3 nucleotides read TGTGCCAGCAGTTACCGCCCCCCGGCGACCCCCACCGGGGAGCTGTTTTTT. The chain combines TRBV6-5 with TRBJ2-2; D gene uncertain. V was shortened by 2 bases and J by 4 bases, with 17 bases between the two germline ends. The CDR3 runs 17 residues. Germline assignment: CDR1 MNHEY and CDR2 SVGAGI.